This is a list of T cell receptor beta chains from one sample in a study of blood T cell repertoires in COVID-19. The table came from immunoSEQ multiplex PCR; TCRdb's copy has only in-frame clones and leaves some out. The sample carries around 340,000 clones, roughly nine tenths recorded once. The specimen sequenced was peripheral blood. These receptors were collected from a woman between 55 and 75 years old with COVID-19, enrolled during active disease. CDR3s include the opening cysteine and the closing phenylalanine or tryptophan. Each record gives: clone size, J gene, D gene, V gene, CDR3 DNA, CDR3 protein. The D gene is left open where the match is weak. Size tells how often a clone was seen (once, few, many) or the class of an expanded clone, and some rows leave it out.

clone size: NA
J gene: TRBJ1-3
D gene: TRBD1
V gene: TRBV9
CDR3 DNA: TGTGCCAGCAGCGTAGGACAGGGAGGAAACACCATATATTTT
CDR3 protein: CASSVGQGGNTIYF

clone size: NA
J gene: TRBJ2-7
D gene: TRBD1
V gene: TRBV18
CDR3 DNA: TGTGCCAGCTCACCAAGGGACAGGTTCTCCTACGAGCAGTACTTC
CDR3 protein: CASSPRDRFSYEQYF

clone size: NA
J gene: TRBJ1-5
D gene: TRBD1
V gene: TRBV10-1
CDR3 DNA: TGCGCCAGCAGTGAGTTGAGACAGGGGGCGGGTCAGCCCCAGCATTTT
CDR3 protein: CASSELRQGAGQPQHF

clone size: NA
J gene: TRBJ1-1
D gene: NA
V gene: TRBV6-5
CDR3 DNA: TGTGCCAGCAGTTACTCGACCTACGGGGTGAACACTGAAGCTTTCTTT
CDR3 protein: CASSYSTYGVNTEAFF

clone size: NA
J gene: TRBJ1-1
D gene: TRBD1
V gene: TRBV7-6
CDR3 DNA: TGTGCCAGCAGCCCTCGGACAGGGGAAAACACTGAAGCTTTCTTT
CDR3 protein: CASSPRTGENTEAFF

clone size: NA
J gene: TRBJ1-6
D gene: NA
V gene: TRBV7-9
CDR3 DNA: TGTGCCAGCAGCGCTGACGGGGTGTCACCCCTCCACTTT
CDR3 protein: CASSADGVSPLHF

clone size: NA
J gene: TRBJ2-7
D gene: NA
V gene: TRBV28
CDR3 DNA: TGTGCCAGCAGGCCCCTTGAGGGCCGATCCTACGAGCAGTACTTC
CDR3 protein: CASRPLEGRSYEQYF

clone size: NA
J gene: TRBJ2-7
D gene: TRBD1
V gene: TRBV5-4
CDR3 DNA: TGTGCCAGCAGCTTGGGAGGACCGGGACAGGGAGGCGAGCAGTACTTC
CDR3 protein: CASSLGGPGQGGEQYF

clone size: NA
J gene: TRBJ2-2
D gene: TRBD1
V gene: TRBV9
CDR3 DNA: TGTGCCAGCAGCGTACAGGGGGCCCCGAACACCGGGGAGCTGTTTTTT
CDR3 protein: CASSVQGAPNTGELFF

clone size: NA
J gene: TRBJ1-5
D gene: NA
V gene: TRBV18
CDR3 DNA: TGTGCCAGCTCACCACCGCTTGGGGAGAAACAGCCCCAGCATTTT
CDR3 protein: CASSPPLGEKQPQHF

clone size: NA
J gene: TRBJ1-1
D gene: NA
V gene: TRBV18
CDR3 DNA: TGTGCCAGCTCACTAATGAACACTGAAGCTTTCTTT
CDR3 protein: CASSLMNTEAFF

clone size: NA
J gene: TRBJ1-1
D gene: TRBD1
V gene: TRBV7-3
CDR3 DNA: TGTGCCAGCAGCTTAGGACAGGGGGTGGGCACTGAAGCTTTCTTT
CDR3 protein: CASSLGQGVGTEAFF

clone size: NA
J gene: TRBJ1-1
D gene: NA
V gene: TRBV6-5
CDR3 DNA: TGTGCCAGCAGGTTCATACAACTGAACACTGAAGCTTTCTTT
CDR3 protein: CASRFIQLNTEAFF

clone size: few
J gene: TRBJ2-7
D gene: TRBD1
V gene: TRBV2
CDR3 DNA: TGTGCCTTTTTGGGACAGGAGACCTACGAGCAGTACTTC
CDR3 protein: CAFLGQETYEQYF

clone size: NA
J gene: TRBJ1-2
D gene: TRBD1
V gene: TRBV18
CDR3 DNA: TGTGCCAGCTCACCACCGGACAGGGCCCTTGGGGGCTACACCTTC
CDR3 protein: CASSPPDRALGGYTF

clone size: NA
J gene: TRBJ1-1
D gene: NA
V gene: TRBV28
CDR3 DNA: TGTGCCAGCAGTTTAGCCAGGGGTAGCACTGAAGCTTTCTTT
CDR3 protein: CASSLARGSTEAFF

clone size: NA
J gene: TRBJ2-3
D gene: NA
V gene: TRBV6-6
CDR3 DNA: TGTGCCACCAACGCCCAGGCAGATACGCAGTATTTT
CDR3 protein: CATNAQADTQYF

clone size: NA
J gene: TRBJ1-6
D gene: NA
V gene: TRBV7-3
CDR3 DNA: TGTGCCAGCAACTCCGGGGGGCCTAATTCACCCCTCCACTTT
CDR3 protein: CASNSGGPNSPLHF

clone size: NA
J gene: TRBJ2-7
D gene: NA
V gene: TRBV19
CDR3 DNA: TGTGCCAGTAGTCGAGGACAGTGGGAAACCTACGAGCAGTACTTC
CDR3 protein: CASSRGQWETYEQYF

clone size: NA
J gene: TRBJ1-1
D gene: NA
V gene: TRBV3-1/TRBV3-2
CDR3 DNA: TGTGCCAGCACTCAACAGAATTTAAACACTGAAGCTTTCTTT
CDR3 protein: CASTQQNLNTEAFF

clone size: NA
J gene: TRBJ1-2
D gene: NA
V gene: TRBV27
CDR3 DNA: TGTGCCAGCAGTCCAAGGACAGCGTATGGCTACACCTTC
CDR3 protein: CASSPRTAYGYTF

clone size: NA
J gene: TRBJ1-2
D gene: NA
V gene: TRBV7-9
CDR3 DNA: TGTGCCAGCAGCTTAACCCCCGGTTATGGCTACACCTTC
CDR3 protein: CASSLTPGYGYTF

clone size: NA
J gene: TRBJ2-5
D gene: TRBD1
V gene: TRBV7-3
CDR3 DNA: TGTGCCAGCAGCTCGGACAGGGGTGAGACCCAGTACTTC
CDR3 protein: CASSSDRGETQYF

clone size: NA
J gene: TRBJ2-3
D gene: NA
V gene: TRBV5-1
CDR3 DNA: TGCGCCAGCAGTCTTAGCGCCTTGAGCACAGATACGCAGTATTTT
CDR3 protein: CASSLSALSTDTQYF

clone size: NA
J gene: TRBJ1-2
D gene: TRBD1
V gene: TRBV19
CDR3 DNA: TGTGCCAGTACACGGACAGGGGTTGACTATGGCTACACCTTC
CDR3 protein: CASTRTGVDYGYTF

clone size: NA
J gene: TRBJ2-6
D gene: NA
V gene: TRBV2
CDR3 DNA: TGTGCCAGCAGTGAACTGGCGGGGGCGTCTGGGGCCAACGTCCTGACTTTC
CDR3 protein: CASSELAGASGANVLTF

clone size: NA
J gene: TRBJ2-1
D gene: TRBD1
V gene: TRBV5-1
CDR3 DNA: TGCGCCAGCAGCTTGTCCCGGGACAGAGATGAGCAGTTCTTC
CDR3 protein: CASSLSRDRDEQFF

clone size: once
J gene: TRBJ1-1
D gene: TRBD1
V gene: TRBV3-1/TRBV3-2
CDR3 DNA: TGTGCCAGCAGCGCCGACAGGGGGAACACTGAAGCTTTCTTT
CDR3 protein: CASSADRGNTEAFF

clone size: NA
J gene: TRBJ1-1
D gene: NA
V gene: TRBV7-2
CDR3 DNA: TGTGCCAGCAGCCCACGAGGGGGGAACACTGAAGCTTTCTTT
CDR3 protein: CASSPRGGNTEAFF

clone size: NA
J gene: TRBJ1-1
D gene: NA
V gene: TRBV18
CDR3 DNA: TGTGCCAGCTCAACTAGGCTGACAGGTGAAGCTTTCTTT
CDR3 protein: CASSTRLTGEAFF

clone size: NA
J gene: TRBJ1-1
D gene: NA
V gene: TRBV9
CDR3 DNA: TGTGCCAGCAGCTTCGCCAGGGAGGGCGGCACTGAAGCTTTCTTT
CDR3 protein: CASSFAREGGTEAFF

clone size: once
J gene: TRBJ1-4
D gene: TRBD1
V gene: TRBV6-5
CDR3 DNA: TGTGCCAGCAGTTCGACAGGGATCAATGAAAAACTGTTTTTT
CDR3 protein: CASSSTGINEKLFF

clone size: NA
J gene: TRBJ2-2
D gene: NA
V gene: TRBV15
CDR3 DNA: TGTGCCACCAGCAGAGATAGTCCCGGGGAGCTGTTTTTT
CDR3 protein: CATSRDSPGELFF

clone size: NA
J gene: TRBJ2-7
D gene: NA
V gene: TRBV2
CDR3 DNA: TGTGCCAGCAGTCCCCAGGGGCTGATCGAGCAGTACTTC
CDR3 protein: CASSPQGLIEQYF

clone size: NA
J gene: TRBJ2-3
D gene: NA
V gene: TRBV30
CDR3 DNA: TGTGCCTGGAGTGTACTTAGGGTGGGGACTAGCACAGATACGCAGTATTTT
CDR3 protein: CAWSVLRVGTSTDTQYF

clone size: NA
J gene: TRBJ2-1
D gene: TRBD2
V gene: TRBV9
CDR3 DNA: TGTGCCAGCAGCTTCCGGACTAGCGGGGGGGCCGATGAGCAGTTCTTC
CDR3 protein: CASSFRTSGGADEQFF

clone size: NA
J gene: TRBJ1-2
D gene: TRBD1
V gene: TRBV6-5
CDR3 DNA: TGTGCCAGCAGTTACGAACAGGGGGCTGGCTACACCTTC
CDR3 protein: CASSYEQGAGYTF

clone size: few
J gene: TRBJ1-6
D gene: TRBD1
V gene: TRBV30
CDR3 DNA: TGTGCCTGGAGTGGCGGGACAGGGAATTCACCCCTCCACTTT
CDR3 protein: CAWSGGTGNSPLHF

clone size: NA
J gene: TRBJ2-1
D gene: TRBD1
V gene: TRBV7-8
CDR3 DNA: TGTGCCAGCAGCTTAGAGGGCAGGGGGCGATCCTCCTACAATGAGCAGTTCTTC
CDR3 protein: CASSLEGRGRSSYNEQFF

clone size: once
J gene: TRBJ1-5
D gene: TRBD1
V gene: TRBV5-1
CDR3 DNA: TGCGCCAGCAGCTCGGGTCCGACAGGGACGAGCAATCAGCCCCAGCATTTT
CDR3 protein: CASSSGPTGTSNQPQHF

clone size: NA
J gene: TRBJ1-5
D gene: TRBD1
V gene: TRBV6-6
CDR3 DNA: TGTGCCAGCAGTCCCCGGACAGGGAACGAGTCGCCCCAGCATTTT
CDR3 protein: CASSPRTGNESPQHF

clone size: NA
J gene: TRBJ2-1
D gene: TRBD1
V gene: TRBV28
CDR3 DNA: TGTGCCAGCAGTCTTCCCGGGACAGGGGCCTATGAGCAGTTCTTC
CDR3 protein: CASSLPGTGAYEQFF

clone size: NA
J gene: TRBJ1-2
D gene: NA
V gene: TRBV6-6
CDR3 DNA: TGTGCCAGCAGTTACTCGGGGCAGGGTGGCTACACCTTC
CDR3 protein: CASSYSGQGGYTF

clone size: NA
J gene: TRBJ1-4
D gene: NA
V gene: TRBV2
CDR3 DNA: TGTGCCAGCAGCGCCCTCAGAGGAGGTAATGAAAAACTGTTTTTT
CDR3 protein: CASSALRGGNEKLFF

clone size: NA
J gene: TRBJ1-1
D gene: TRBD1
V gene: TRBV10-2
CDR3 DNA: TGCGCCAGCAGTGACCCGACAGGGGAGGGAGCTTTCTTT
CDR3 protein: CASSDPTGEGAFF

clone size: NA
J gene: TRBJ1-1
D gene: TRBD1
V gene: TRBV5-1
CDR3 DNA: TGCGCCAGCAGCTATCAGGGGGACACTGAAGCTTTCTTT
CDR3 protein: CASSYQGDTEAFF

clone size: NA
J gene: TRBJ1-1
D gene: NA
V gene: TRBV3-1/TRBV3-2
CDR3 DNA: TGTGCCAGCAGCCAAGTTTATACTGAAGCTTTCTTT
CDR3 protein: CASSQVYTEAFF

clone size: NA
J gene: TRBJ2-2
D gene: TRBD1
V gene: TRBV4-1
CDR3 DNA: TGCGCCAGCAGCCGAGGGACAGGGGTTGCCGGGGAGCTGTTTTTT
CDR3 protein: CASSRGTGVAGELFF

clone size: NA
J gene: TRBJ2-4
D gene: NA
V gene: TRBV1
CDR3 DNA: TGCACCAGCAGCCAAGTCCGCGGGAAGCGGGGGGTCATCAAAAACATTCAGTACTTC
CDR3 protein: CTSSQVRGKRGVIKNIQYF

clone size: NA
J gene: TRBJ1-2
D gene: TRBD1
V gene: TRBV10-2
CDR3 DNA: TGCGCCAGCAGCCGACAGGGGGCCGGAGGCTACACCTTC
CDR3 protein: CASSRQGAGGYTF

clone size: NA
J gene: TRBJ1-2
D gene: NA
V gene: TRBV7-8
CDR3 DNA: TGTGCCAGCAGCTTGAGGACAGAAACATATGGCTACACCTTC
CDR3 protein: CASSLRTETYGYTF

clone size: NA
J gene: TRBJ2-2
D gene: NA
V gene: TRBV18
CDR3 DNA: TGTGCCAGCTCACCGCAGGGGTGGCAAAACACCGGGGAGCTGTTTTTT
CDR3 protein: CASSPQGWQNTGELFF

clone size: NA
J gene: TRBJ1-4
D gene: NA
V gene: TRBV5-8
CDR3 DNA: TGTGCCAGCAGCTTCGTTGCAACTAATGAAAAACTGTTTTTT
CDR3 protein: CASSFVATNEKLFF

clone size: NA
J gene: TRBJ1-1
D gene: NA
V gene: TRBV30
CDR3 DNA: TGTGCCTGGAGTGTACTTGGGGCAATGAACACTGAAGCTTTCTTT
CDR3 protein: CAWSVLGAMNTEAFF

clone size: NA
J gene: TRBJ1-2
D gene: NA
V gene: TRBV3-1/TRBV3-2
CDR3 DNA: TGTGCCAGCAGCCAAGATGGAGGCGTCTATGGCTACACCTTC
CDR3 protein: CASSQDGGVYGYTF